This TCR beta chain originates from a study of T cell responses to AZD1222 COVID-19 vaccine. Study-wide results and limits: The donors showed a predominance of white British ancestry and of females, with possible underestimation of clonal diversity. Spike-specific TCR depth and breadth grew after two AZD1222 doses. Reportedly, nearly half the spike-specific TCRs target unmutated variant regions. Baseline seropositives among AZD1222 recipients totaled only 5 or 6.

There are a few counts of this clone. What it binds is not known. Method: immunoSEQ multiplex PCR; TCRdb's copy keeps in-frame clones and lacks some. The sample lists 95,000 to 150,000 clones; under 90% were seen once. V dropped 11 bases and J dropped 8 bases, with 9 bases sitting between them. Per germline, CDR1 ENHRY and CDR2 SYGVKD. The CDR3 is made up of 9 amino acids. V is TRBV10-3 and J is TRBJ1-2; D remains unclear. The source is an adult in good health. The sample consisted of peripheral blood, taken on day 0 of AZD1222 vaccination. This CDR3 is CALKMGYTF. Here the CDR3 DNA reads TGTGCCCTCAAGATGGGCTACACCTTC.